This T cell receptor (beta chain) was obtained from a study of tumor and adjacent non-tumor tissue in lung cancer (dated by TCRdb to the late 2010s). Concerning the study at large: The cohort included approximately 13 adenocarcinoma, a couple of squamous cell carcinoma and 1 small cell lung cancer patients. Ages among the approximately 15 patients ranged from about 31 to 80 years, there were approximately 10 men and 5 women, and disease was at TNM stage I to III. A total of roughly 120,000,000 productive TCRbeta reads were generated by sequencing, corresponding to an average of roughly 4 million reads per sample. Using bulk TCRbeta repertoires from some 14 lung cancer patients, the study set lung tumor tissue side by side with matched distant non-tumor lung tissue. For each patient, one tumor sample and one normal lung sample were taken, giving some 33 paired specimens that underwent TCRbeta CDR3 sequencing. Findings and caveats that apply to the study as a whole: A significantly larger cumulative share of the repertoire was made up by the top 100 clones in normal lung than in tumor tissue. TCR diversity was significantly higher in younger patients, and higher tumor TCR diversity was associated with shorter overall and disease-free survival. With only about 16 patients in the cohort, the authors noted that larger samples and more detailed clinical data are needed. Neither the sequencing platform nor unique molecular identifiers are mentioned in the methods. Peripheral blood was not sequenced, so blood TCRbeta repertoires in these lung cancer patients were not examined. TCR diversity (inverse Simpson) was significantly higher in tumor than in normal lung tissue (approximately 440 vs 150, P = 0.0075, Mann-Whitney U test).

Bulk unsorted tissue served as the source for RNA extraction, and RNA quality was assessed using a NanoDrop ND-1000 and an Agilent 2100. For the normal lung samples, distant non-tumor tissue was collected more than 3 cm away from the tumor edge. All donors had newly diagnosed lung cancer, had not received prior chemotherapy, and were admitted for thoracic surgery in China between August and November 2014. Patients who had received previous radiotherapy or chemotherapy, or who had another concurrent cancer, were excluded from the study. Surgical tissue pieces of roughly 1-2 cm3 were preserved in RNAlater solution and were kept at -80 degrees C until use. Libraries were built with multiplex PCR. The reads were generated on an Illumina HiSeq 2500. TCRbeta libraries were constructed through three rounds of nested PCR with primers (Table S4) according to protocols modified from ARM-PCR. Before sequencing, PCR products in the 200-500 bp range were cut out of the gel and cleaned up using the QIAquick gel extraction kit. In the authors' own workflow: Reads were cleaned using Trimmomatic, were merged into complete CDR3 sequences using FLASH, and were assigned to V(D)J germline segments using MiTCR. Clonal diversity was calculated as the inverse Simpson's index using VDJtools. A read counted as productive if the sequence was in-frame and lacked a premature stop codon. TCRdb applied fastp at Q25 and MiXCR to the public reads, then kept only in-frame beta chains. Every entry covers one CDR3 protein and lists the most common genes and DNA from its rows. These V and J calls are TCRdb output, not the study's own analysis. Present in this sample are 65,000 to 85,000 distinct CDR3 sequences, around 82% of which were seen just once. The biggest ten clones account for 35% to 50% of the sample.

In the germline V gene, CDR1 corresponds to MNHEY and CDR2 to SVGEGT. Reading from cysteine to phenylalanine, the CDR3 counts 14 amino acids. This entry keeps only the CDR3 DNA: 42 bases, framed from base 1. Concerning this clonotype itself: Its antigen is not yet known. At one end, the junction sequence differs from germline, possibly due to a read error.

The sequence joins TRBV6-2 or TRBV6-3 to TRBJ2-7, and perhaps TRBD1 as D gene, on 6 matching bases. Material for sequencing was distant non-tumor lung tissue. This sequence originates from a man aged 55-75 years with non-small cell lung cancer. The CDR3 amino acid sequence is: CTSREWGPTYEQYF. Here is the DNA: TGTACCAGTCGGGAATGGGGGCCAACCTACGAGCAGTACTTC.